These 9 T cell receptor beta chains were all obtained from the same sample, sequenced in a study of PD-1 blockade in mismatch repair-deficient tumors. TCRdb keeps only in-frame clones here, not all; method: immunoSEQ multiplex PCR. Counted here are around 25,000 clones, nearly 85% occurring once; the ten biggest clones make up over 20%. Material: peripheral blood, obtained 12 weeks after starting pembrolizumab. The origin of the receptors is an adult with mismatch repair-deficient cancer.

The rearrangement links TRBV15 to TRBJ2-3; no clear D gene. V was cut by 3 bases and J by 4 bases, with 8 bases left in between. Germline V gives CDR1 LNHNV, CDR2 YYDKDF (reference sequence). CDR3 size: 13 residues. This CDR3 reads CATSSSPADTQYF. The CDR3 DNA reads TGTGCCACCAGCAGCTCTCCCGCAGATACGCAGTATTTT. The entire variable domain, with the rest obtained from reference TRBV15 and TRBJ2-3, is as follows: DAMVIQNPRYQVTQFGKPVTLSCSQTLNHNVMYWYQQKSSQAPKLLFHYYDKDFNNEADTPDNFQSRRPNTSFCFLDIRSPGLGDTAMYLCATSSSPADTQYFGPGTRLTVL.

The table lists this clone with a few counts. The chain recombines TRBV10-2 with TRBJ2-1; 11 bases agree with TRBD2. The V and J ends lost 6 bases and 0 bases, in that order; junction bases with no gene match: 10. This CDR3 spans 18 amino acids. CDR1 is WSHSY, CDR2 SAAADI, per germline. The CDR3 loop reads CASRPGTSGLSSYNEQFF. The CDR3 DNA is TGCGCCAGCAGACCCGGGACTAGCGGCTTGAGCTCCTACAATGAGCAGTTCTTC.

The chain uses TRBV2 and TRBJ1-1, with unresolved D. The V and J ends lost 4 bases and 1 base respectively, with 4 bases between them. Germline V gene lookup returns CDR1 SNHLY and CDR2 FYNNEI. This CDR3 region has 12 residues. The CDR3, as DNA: TGTGCCAGCAGTGTGGGGAACACTGAAGCTTTCTTT. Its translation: CASSVGNTEAFF.

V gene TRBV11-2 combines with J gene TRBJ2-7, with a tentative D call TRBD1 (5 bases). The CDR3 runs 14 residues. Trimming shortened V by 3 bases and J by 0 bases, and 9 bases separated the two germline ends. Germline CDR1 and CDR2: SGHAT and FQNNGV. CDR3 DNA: TGTGCCAGCAGCTTCAGGGTTGACTCCTACGAGCAGTACTTC. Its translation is CASSFRVDSYEQYF.

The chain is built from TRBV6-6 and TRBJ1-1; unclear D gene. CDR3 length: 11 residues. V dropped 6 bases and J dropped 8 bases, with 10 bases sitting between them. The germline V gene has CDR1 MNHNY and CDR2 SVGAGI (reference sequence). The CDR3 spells CASRSDVEAFF. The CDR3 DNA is TGTGCCAGCAGGTCGGATGTAGAAGCTTTCTTT.

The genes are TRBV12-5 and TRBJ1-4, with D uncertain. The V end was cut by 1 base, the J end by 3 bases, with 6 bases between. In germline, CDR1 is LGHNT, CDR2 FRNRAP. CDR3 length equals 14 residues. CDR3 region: CASGLGTANEKLFF. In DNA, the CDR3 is TGTGCTAGTGGTTTGGGGACGGCTAATGAAAAACTGTTTTTT.

The DNA for the CDR3 is TGTGCCAGCAGCTTAGACGGGGAATTCTACGAGCAGTACTTC. It is translated as CASSLDGEFYEQYF. V gene TRBV7-2 combines with J gene TRBJ2-7; D is possibly TRBD2 (5 bases). The germline V gene has CDR1 SGHTA and CDR2 FQGNSA. The CDR3 totals 14 residues. V lost 1 base and J 3 bases, leaving 10 bases between the germline ends.

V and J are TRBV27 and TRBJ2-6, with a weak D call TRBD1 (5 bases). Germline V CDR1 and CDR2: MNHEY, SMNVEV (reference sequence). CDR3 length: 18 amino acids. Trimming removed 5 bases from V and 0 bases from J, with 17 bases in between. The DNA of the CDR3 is TGTGCCAGCAGTGCCAAACAGGCAACCCTCTCTGGGGCCAACGTCCTGACTTTC. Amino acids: CASSAKQATLSGANVLTF.

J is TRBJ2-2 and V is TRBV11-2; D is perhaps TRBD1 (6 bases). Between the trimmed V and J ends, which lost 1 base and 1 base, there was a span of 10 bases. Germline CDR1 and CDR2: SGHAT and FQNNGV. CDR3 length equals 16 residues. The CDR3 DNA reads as TGTGCCAGCAGCTTAGGGGGGCGTCAGAACACCGGGGAGCTGTTTTTT. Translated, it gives CASSLGGRQNTGELFF.